This T cell receptor beta chain was identified during a study of human T cells and chemical hapten exposure (dated by TCRdb to the early 2020s). For the study in its entirety: For sensitization, 2% DPC in acetone was applied to a roughly 2 cm by roughly 2 cm area of upper inner arm skin. Blood samples were taken from patients before sensitization (week 0) and then at 2, 6 and about 24 weeks after DPC sensitization. Patients additionally received weekly therapeutic DPC doses to the scalp throughout the approximately 22-week study period. Blood for TCR sequencing was provided by twenty-nine alopecia patients at one to four time points (pre-sensitization, 2, 6 and 24 weeks). This study followed changes in the peripheral blood TCR repertoire in vivo during primary and secondary sensitization of alopecia patients to the hapten diphenylcyclopropenone (DPC). Most of the patients in the cohort were female, and the cohort covered alopecia areata with under or over 50% scalp involvement, alopecia totalis and alopecia universalis. Libraries were pooled for sequencing, and per-sample TCR yields varied mainly because of small differences in library volumes within the pool. Patch testing on the upper back used Finn chambers containing 0.01% DPC, with scoring done after 6 days according to International Contact Dermatitis Research Group standards. The study at large found these results: The number of PT1 expanded TCRs positively correlated with patch test score, significant at thresholds 8, 16 and 32 but not 4. Repeated subsampling changed both the strength of the expansion versus patch-test correlation and the threshold at which the correlation became significant. DPC sensitization did not change how many TCRs were above 1 in 1000 frequency, and no evidence was found of alterations in global repertoire structure. Because all patients had alopecia, a presumed autoimmune disease, the immune response of the patients might differ from that of healthy individuals. Compared with pre-sensitization or healthy control sets, expanded TCRs formed significantly more large CDR3 similarity clusters, which is consistent with antigen-driven responses.

This clonotype was seen ten or more times. What this receptor recognizes is not known. There are no base qualities to consult, and no much larger clone falls within one base. The sample's time point, from its label and the paper: patch test 2, 6 weeks after DPC sensitization. The treatment or condition label, read with the paper, signifies: therapeutic diphenylcyclopropenone sensitization with weekly scalp DPC. At every patch-test visit, the blood draw took place before the patch test was put on. Patients were considered eligible if aged 18 to 70, diagnosed with alopecia and deemed suitable for DPC therapy, and patients were excluded if pregnant. Unfractionated whole blood was collected in Tempus Blood RNA tubes, and total RNA was extracted from that blood. CDR1 and CDR2, looked up from the germline V gene (reference sequence), are LNHNV and YYDKDF. Trimming takes 10 bases off V and 6 bases off J; junction bases not matched to a gene: 12. The CDR3 sequence holds 15 residues, the cysteine and phenylalanine included. Only the CDR3 part of the read is kept: 45 bases, read in frame from the first base.

Libraries were built with RACE. TCRdb lists the instrument as NextSeq 500. During library preparation, unique molecular identifiers were attached to individual cDNA molecules so that TCRs could be counted in a quantitative, reproducible way. Each blood RNA sample was used to sequence both TCR alpha and TCR beta chains. Per the authors' processing: The median number of TCRs per sample was roughly 94,000, ranging from about 23,224 to 690,600. V, J and CDR3 annotation of the TCR reads was performed with the Decombinator software suite. To make PS versus PT1 abundance plots, every sample was subsampled to the same number of TCRs (28,000). TCRs were defined as expanded if absent before sensitization and observed at least eight times at the 2-week time point. Using fastp trimming at Q25 and MiXCR clonotype assembly, TCRdb reanalyzed the public sequencing data and kept in-frame beta chains. Merged by CDR3 protein, the rows form single entries marked with the most common genes and DNA. These V and J calls derive from TCRdb rather than the authors' analysis. Present in this sample are approximately 120,000 distinct CDR3 sequences, 9.2% of which were seen just once. The top ten hold 2.5% to 3.5% of the sample.

The V and J segments used are TRBV15 and TRBJ1-6, with TRBD1 matching 7 junction bases. This TCR was recovered from a woman in her thirties or forties with alopecia areata. Some clones in this sample may be carry-over from other donors' samples. Sequencing was performed on whole blood, taken in connection with sensitization to the hapten diphenylcyclopropenone (DPC). The CDR3: CANFRGGWINSPLHF. The DNA reads TGTGCCAACTTTCGAGGGGGCTGGATTAATTCACCCCTCCACTTT.